Here is one T cell receptor (beta chain) with its context. The ends were cut back, 2 bases at V and 6 bases at J, with 14 bases in the middle. Germline values: CDR1 MNHEY, CDR2 SMNVEV (reference sequence). The CDR3 sequence is 14 residues long. Produced via immunoSEQ multiplex PCR; TCRdb's table is partial and in-frame only. The profile covers about 200,000 clones, with about nine tenths appearing a single time and roughly 4% taken by the ten largest. The data originate from a study of blood T cell repertoires in COVID-19. As for the study in general: PBMCs, B-cell-depleted T cells, or T cells were the source of the cDNA or gDNA that made up the material.

This TCR was sampled from a woman aged 25 to 39 with acute COVID-19. Sequencing input: PBMCs or T cells enriched from blood (not recorded which). The rearrangement uses TRBV27 and TRBJ2-7; a weak D match, TRBD1 (5 bases). The CDR3 coding sequence is TGTGCCAGCAGTTTAGGACATACCTCGTTCGAGCAGTACTTC. It is translated as CASSLGHTSFEQYF.